The entry below describes one T cell receptor (beta chain). Its antigen remains unidentified. cDNA libraries for TCR alpha and TCR beta, carrying sample barcodes and UMIs, came from 5'RACE with constant-segment primers. TCRdb re-derived calls from the 5' RACE reads in MiXCR, one entry per CDR3 protein. This sample has 400,000 to 500,000 distinct CDR3 sequences, with roughly 26% found just once. These data originate in a study of T-cell memory formation after mild COVID-19. Study-wide context: TCR clusters showed largely donor specificity.

Regarding the study as a whole: Clones that shrank (day 15 to 85) were balanced CD4/CD8, whereas later expanders leaned CD4+. In pre-infection memory, a portion of responding clones appeared, which suggested that cross-reactive memory joined.

This CDR3 region has 14 residues. Germline V lookup: CDR1 SNHLY, CDR2 FYNNEI. V gave up 6 bases and J gave up 2 bases; unmatched junction bases: 6. This clonotype originated in an adult woman who had mild COVID-19 (a few samples of this study predate the infection). Cell type and time point are not known. Sequenced: PBMCs or a T cell subset sorted from them (not recorded which). The gene calls are TRBV2 and TRBJ2-5; TRBD1 agrees at 7 bases. In DNA form, the CDR3 reads TGTGCCAGCAGCCGAACAGGGGTTCAAGAGACCCAGTACTTC. Translated: CASSRTGVQETQYF.